Shown below are 32 T cell receptor beta chains from a single sample sequenced in a study of graft-versus-host responses after intestinal transplantation. The antigens these receptors bind are not known. Here immunoSEQ multiplex PCR was the method, and the copy in TCRdb shows in-frame clones only, minus some. The table shows approximately 99,000 clones, with roughly nine tenths occurring only once. Sequenced material: unstimulated CD4+ T cells sorted from spleen or lymph node cells, taken before transplant. Every receptor here comes from a human donor who was the organ donor for an intestinal transplant.

This clone was counted a single time. The chain couples TRBV30 to TRBJ1-5; possible D gene TRBD1, 5 bases. Trimming left V 2 bases short and J 0 bases short, with 8 bases between. This CDR3 contains 14 residues. CDR1 is GTSNPN, CDR2 SVGIG, per germline (reference sequence). DNA of the CDR3: TGTGCCTGGAGTAAGGGGTATAGCAATCAGCCCCAGCATTTT. Protein: CAWSKGYSNQPQHF.

In DNA, the CDR3 is TGCGCCAGCAGCCAAGAGGGACAGGGGGATGGCGAGCAGTACTTC. Protein: CASSQEGQGDGEQYF. The J gene is TRBJ2-7, the V gene TRBV4-1; 11 bases are shared with TRBD1. CDR3 length: 15 residues. Trimming at V came to 0 bases and at J to 6 bases, leaving 4 bases not matched to a gene. Germline V CDR1 and CDR2: MGHRA, YSYEKL.

This chain joins TRBV7-2 and TRBJ1-5; 7 nucleotides align to TRBD1. V was pared by 4 bases and J by 5 bases, with 2 bases of the junction left unmatched. This CDR3 is 13 amino acids long. The V gene's germline CDR1 is SGHTA and CDR2 FQGNSA. This CDR3 reads CASSSTGDQPQHF. Here the CDR3 DNA reads TGTGCCAGCAGCTCAACAGGGGATCAGCCCCAGCATTTT.

The chain combines TRBV6-1 with TRBJ2-3; D unclear. CDR1 and CDR2 (germline): MNHNS, SASEGT. V shed 6 bases and J shed 7 bases, with 11 bases lying between them. The CDR3 spans 12 residues. The CDR3 DNA follows: TGTGCCAGCAGCATGACTGCTAATACGCAGTATTTT. Amino acid sequence: CASSMTANTQYF.

CDR3 sequence reads: CASSLEPGAEAFF. In nucleotides, the CDR3 is TGTGCCAGCAGCTTAGAACCGGGAGCTGAAGCTTTCTTT. The chain links TRBV7-2 to TRBJ1-1, with D hard to call. The CDR3 loop spans 13 amino acids. Germline V gene data show CDR1 as SGHTA and CDR2 as FQGNSA. V dropped 1 base and J dropped 6 bases, with 9 bases sitting between them. The variable domain in full, with the rest retrieved from reference TRBV7-2 and TRBJ1-1, is GAGVSQSPSNKVTEKGKDVELRCDPISGHTALYWYRQSLGQGLEFLIYFQGNSAPDKSGLPSDRFSAERTGGSVSTLTIQRTQQEDSAVYLCASSLEPGAEAFFGQGTRLTVV.

V usage is TRBV18 and J usage is TRBJ2-7; 8 positions match TRBD2. The trim removed 2 bases at V and 7 bases at J, leaving 7 bases unmatched. Germline V gene lookup returns CDR1 KGHSH and CDR2 LQKENI. The CDR3 runs to 14 residues. The CDR3 region has the DNA TGTGCCAGCTCACCAGTAGCGGGGTCCTCAGAGCAGTACTTC. Protein: CASSPVAGSSEQYF.

Here the CDR3 reads CASSQDSRGLYEQYF. The CDR3 DNA reads TGTGCCAGCAGCCAAGATAGTAGAGGGCTTTACGAGCAGTACTTC. The chain employs TRBV4-2 and TRBJ2-7; a possible D gene is TRBD2 (5 bases). This CDR3 has 15 amino acids. V was cut by 0 bases and J by 4 bases, with 13 bases left in between. CDR1 LGHNA and CDR2 YNFKEQ come from the germline V gene.

CDR3 DNA: TGCGCCAGCAGTGAGTGGACAGGGTGGTACGAGCAGTACTTC. This gives the protein CASSEWTGWYEQYF. The chain uses TRBV10-2 and TRBJ2-7; TRBD1 matches 8 bases. Germline-derived CDR1 and CDR2 are WSHSY and SAAADI. Trimming at V came to 1 base and at J to 4 bases, leaving 3 bases not matched to a gene. CDR3 size: 14 residues.

The rearrangement links TRBV6-6 to TRBJ1-2; TRBD1 is a possible D gene (5 bases). The germline CDR1 and CDR2 sequences are MNHNY and SVGAGI (reference sequence). Trimming removed 4 bases from V and 5 bases from J, with 11 bases in between. This CDR3 is 13 amino acids long. For the CDR3, the DNA is TGTGCCAGCAGTTTCGCGCAGGGTTATGGCTACACCTTC. Encoded protein: CASSFAQGYGYTF.

This chain joins TRBV27 and TRBJ2-7, with TRBD2 identical over 14 bases. The V and J ends lost 3 bases and 5 bases, in that order; junction bases with no gene match: 6. Looked up from germline, CDR1 is MNHEY and CDR2 is SMNVEV (reference sequence). The CDR3 is 16 amino acids. The CDR3 nucleotides are TGTGCCAGCAGTTTGTCCGGGACTAGCGGGGGTCACGAGCAGTACTTC. Its protein product is CASSLSGTSGGHEQYF.

This clone is a singleton in its sample. The rearrangement joins TRBV18 to TRBJ1-1; 8 bases map to TRBD1. Germline V lookup: CDR1 KGHSH, CDR2 LQKENI. There are 14 residues in the CDR3. J lost 5 bases, V lost 2 bases, and 4 bases had no gene match. CDR3 in amino acids: CASSPDRGGTEAFF. The CDR3 DNA follows: TGTGCCAGCTCACCAGACAGGGGAGGGACTGAAGCTTTCTTT.

The chain carries TRBV10-2 and TRBJ2-2, with D possibly TRBD1 on 5 matching bases. The germline CDR1 and CDR2 sequences are WSHSY and SAAADI. The CDR3 runs to 16 residues. V was shortened by 0 bases and J by 5 bases, with 13 bases between the two germline ends. The CDR3 reads CASSESLSGRTGELFF. The CDR3 DNA reads as TGCGCCAGCAGTGAGTCTCTCTCAGGGCGAACCGGGGAGCTGTTTTTT.

For the CDR3, the DNA is TGTGCCAGCAGCTTACATGCGACAGGTGAAGCTTTCTTT. Translation: CASSLHATGEAFF. V and J are TRBV7-9 and TRBJ1-1; D is possibly TRBD1 (6 bases). Between the trimmed V and J ends, which lost 2 bases and 7 bases, there was a span of 11 bases. The germline V gene encodes CDR1 SEHNR and CDR2 FQNEAQ (reference sequence). The CDR3 length is 13 residues.

The chain uses TRBV4-3 and TRBJ1-1, with 8 bases matching TRBD1. Losses at the gene ends were 4 bases for V and 4 bases for J; bases not matched to a gene: 8. The V gene's germline CDR1 is LGHNA and CDR2 YSLEER. This CDR3 contains 15 residues. The CDR3: CASSPPGGFGTEAFF. As DNA, the CDR3 is TGCGCCAGCAGCCCACCAGGGGGCTTTGGCACTGAAGCTTTCTTT.

V usage is TRBV15 and J usage is TRBJ1-2, with D perhaps TRBD1 (5 bases). This CDR3 is 15 amino acids long. The germline V gene encodes CDR1 LNHNV and CDR2 YYDKDF (reference sequence). Trimming took 1 base from V and 2 from J, leaving 11 bases between them. This chain's CDR3 is CATSRGSGDNYGYTF. DNA of the CDR3: TGTGCCACCAGCAGAGGTTCGGGGGACAACTATGGCTACACCTTC.

This sequence joins TRBV19 and TRBJ1-6; D unclear. V lost 0 bases, J lost 6 bases, and 12 bases lay in between. Per germline, CDR1 LNHDA and CDR2 SQIVND (reference sequence). The CDR3 runs 16 residues. CDR3 amino acids: CASSIESRVINSPLHF. For the CDR3, the DNA is TGTGCCAGTAGTATAGAGTCCCGAGTGATTAATTCACCCCTCCACTTT.

This clone was found once. The gene calls are TRBV19 and TRBJ1-4; the D gene is possibly TRBD1 (6 bases). CDR1 and CDR2 (germline): LNHDA, SQIVND (reference sequence). Trimming took off 5 bases at V and 8 bases at J, with 15 bases between the two ends. CDR3 length: 14 amino acids. CDR3 loop: CASSLQGGREKLFF. CDR3 sequence (DNA): TGTGCCAGTAGTCTACAGGGAGGGCGGGAAAAACTGTTTTTT.

CDR3 residues: CASKIVGPSKSEAFF. CDR3 sequence (DNA): TGTGCCAGTAAAATCGTTGGGCCTTCAAAATCTGAAGCTTTCTTT. The V call is TRBV19, the J call TRBJ1-1, with D unclear. Trimming left V 7 bases short and J 6 bases short, with 21 bases between. The CDR3 consists of 15 residues. Germline loops: CDR1 LNHDA, CDR2 SQIVND (reference sequence).

This rearrangement joins TRBV27 to TRBJ2-7; the match to TRBD1 covers 7 bases. This CDR3 contains 20 residues. Per the germline V gene, CDR1 is MNHEY and CDR2 is SMNVEV (reference sequence). Germline trimming cut 5 bases from V and 1 base from J; bases unmatched to any gene: 23. This CDR3 is CASSPTQGQAQYPPSYEQYF. CDR3 nucleotides: TGTGCCAGCAGTCCCACCCAAGGACAGGCGCAGTACCCCCCGTCCTACGAGCAGTACTTC.

This chain connects TRBV29-1 to TRBJ1-1, with D possibly TRBD1 on 6 matching bases. Trimming removed 5 bases at V and 0 bases at J, with 7 bases between. There are 12 residues in the CDR3. Germline V gene lookup returns CDR1 SQVTM and CDR2 ANQGSEA. The CDR3 DNA reads as TGCAGCGTTCAGGGGATGAACACTGAAGCTTTCTTT. Protein product: CSVQGMNTEAFF.

J is TRBJ2-5 and V is TRBV4-1, with unresolved D. Germline V gene data show CDR1 as MGHRA and CDR2 as YSYEKL. The CDR3 has 16 residues. Trimming shortened V by 4 bases and J by 1 base, and 16 bases separated the two germline ends. CDR3 nucleotide sequence: TGCGCCAGCAGCCCCCTTCTACCCCACTCCCAAGAGACCCAGTACTTC. Protein product: CASSPLLPHSQETQYF.

The chain combines TRBV2 with TRBJ2-5; a possible D gene is TRBD2 (6 bases). The CDR3 has 13 residues. CDR1 SNHLY and CDR2 FYNNEI come from the germline V gene. Trimming removed 4 bases from V and 1 base from J, with 7 bases in between. The CDR3 DNA sequence: TGTGCCAGCAGTGGCGGGGTCCAAGAGACCCAGTACTTC. This translates into CASSGGVQETQYF. Full variable domain (outside the CDR3, taken from reference TRBV2 and TRBJ2-5): EPEVTQTPSHQVTQMGQEVILRCVPISNHLYFYWYRQILGQKVEFLVSFYNNEISEKSEIFDDQFSVERPDGSNFTLKIRSTKLEDSAMYFCASSGGVQETQYFGPGTRLLVL.

This chain connects TRBV9 to TRBJ2-3, with 10 bases identical to TRBD2. J was trimmed by 3 bases and V by 1 base; bases with no gene match: 14. In germline, CDR1 is SGDLS, CDR2 YYNGEE. The CDR3 sequence is 19 residues long. The CDR3 DNA sequence: TGTGCCAGCAGCGTATCCCCCAGCGGGGGGGCCGGATTGACAGATACGCAGTATTTT. It is translated as CASSVSPSGGAGLTDTQYF.

V usage is TRBV6-4 and J usage is TRBJ1-1, with TRBD1 matching over 7 bases. V lost 5 bases, J lost 1 base, and 7 bases stayed unmatched. The CDR3 contains 15 residues. Looked up from germline, CDR1 is MRHNA and CDR2 is SNTAGT. The CDR3 bases are TGTGCCAGCAGTTACAGGGGAATCGGGAACACTGAAGCTTTCTTT. Residues: CASSYRGIGNTEAFF.

This chain links TRBV7-2 with TRBJ2-2; 8 bases map to TRBD2. CDR3 size: 15 residues. CDR1 and CDR2 (germline): SGHTA, FQGNSA. Trimming at V came to 5 bases and at J to 6 bases, leaving 8 bases not matched to a gene. CDR3 sequence reads: CASSQLSGGPGELFF. CDR3 DNA: TGTGCCAGCAGCCAGCTCTCGGGGGGGCCCGGGGAGCTGTTTTTT. Variable domain in full (rest from reference TRBV7-2 and TRBJ2-2): GAGVSQSPSNKVTEKGKDVELRCDPISGHTALYWYRQSLGQGLEFLIYFQGNSAPDKSGLPSDRFSAERTGGSVSTLTIQRTQQEDSAVYLCASSQLSGGPGELFFGEGSRLTVL.

This chain uses TRBV23-1 with TRBJ1-5; 7 nucleotides line up with TRBD1. TRBV23-1 qualifies as an ORF whose function is uncertain. Trimming took 10 bases from V and 1 from J; bases not matched to a gene: 10. This CDR3 spans 15 amino acids. This CDR3 is CATLDRVKSNQPQHF. CDR3 DNA: TGCGCCACCCTAGACAGGGTAAAGAGCAATCAGCCCCAGCATTTT.

Regarding this clone: The junction shows a germline mismatch at one end, possibly a read error. This chain connects TRBV7-2 to TRBJ1-2; TRBD1 matches at 10 bases. The CDR3 covers 15 residues. Germline CDR1 is SGHTA and CDR2 is FQGNSA. CDR3 sequence reads: CVSSPGQGGGYGYTF. The CDR3 DNA reads as TGTGTCAGCAGCCCAGGACAGGGGGGGGGCTATGGCTACACCTTC.

This clone is a singleton in its sample. The V and J genes are TRBV7-2 and TRBJ2-7; 10 bases line up with TRBD1. V shed 6 bases, J shed 6 bases, and the junction held 14 bases outside the gene matches. Germline CDR1 is SGHTA and CDR2 is FQGNSA. The CDR3 loop spans 16 amino acids. The CDR3 loop is CASSFYPGQGSGEQYF. The CDR3 bases are TGTGCCAGCAGTTTCTATCCGGGACAGGGGTCCGGCGAGCAGTACTTC.

This clone was counted a single time. This chain uses TRBV6-5 with TRBJ2-2, with TRBD1 as a possible D gene (6 bases). CDR1 MNHEY and CDR2 SVGAGI come from the germline V gene. The V gene lost 2 bases and the J gene lost 1 base, with 8 bases spanning the gap. The CDR3 spans 15 residues. The CDR3 is CASSYHRVNTGELFF. CDR3 coding DNA: TGTGCCAGCAGTTACCACAGGGTGAACACCGGGGAGCTGTTTTTT.

The genes are TRBV4-3 and TRBJ2-4, with 8 bases identical to TRBD2. The CDR3 has 17 amino acids. Germline loops: CDR1 LGHNA, CDR2 YSLEER. The ends lost 1 base at V and 1 base at J; junction bases unmatched: 6. CDR3 loop: CASSQGYGGGAKNIQYF. The CDR3 region has the DNA TGCGCCAGCAGCCAAGGATATGGCGGGGGGGCCAAAAACATTCAGTACTTC.

V and J are TRBV7-6 and TRBJ2-7; D is possibly TRBD2 (7 bases). The germline V gene has CDR1 SGHVS and CDR2 FNYEAQ. Between the trimmed V and J ends, which lost 4 bases and 3 bases, there was a span of 22 bases. The length of the CDR3 is 17 residues. The chain's CDR3 is CASSSFLGGGQIYEQYF. The DNA for the CDR3 is TGTGCCAGCAGCTCTTTCTTAGGGGGGGGCCAAATCTACGAGCAGTACTTC.

The count of this clone is one. J is TRBJ2-2 and V is TRBV4-3; possible D gene TRBD2, 6 bases. Germline assignment: CDR1 LGHNA and CDR2 YSLEER. The CDR3 runs to 16 residues. The ends were cut back, 0 bases at V and 6 bases at J, with 14 bases in the middle. The chain's CDR3 is CASSQDGSRRAGELFF. CDR3 DNA sequence: TGCGCCAGCAGCCAAGATGGGTCCCGGAGGGCCGGGGAGCTGTTTTTT.